This entry concerns a single TCR beta chain. Measured with immunoSEQ multiplex PCR; TCRdb has only the in-frame clones, and not every one. The table shows 150,000 or so clones, with 79% occurring only once. This entry comes from a study of blood T cell repertoires in COVID-19. Trimming left V 1 base short and J 0 bases short, with 10 bases between. From germline, CDR1 is MGHRA and CDR2 YSYEKL. CDR3 length: 16 residues. This chain connects TRBV4-1 to TRBJ1-5; no definite D call. The specimen sequenced was peripheral blood. The TCR originated in an older woman with COVID-19, enrolled during active disease. The CDR3 DNA follows: TGCGCCAGCAGCCAAGGGTCAGGCTCTAGCAATCAGCCCCAGCATTTT. Translating gives CASSQGSGSSNQPQHF.